These 26 T cell receptor beta chains were sequenced from one sample in a study of OX40 agonist ivuxolimab in advanced cancers. TCRdb's copy holds only in-frame clones and misses some; the assay was immunoSEQ multiplex PCR. The table shows more than 100,000 clones, with 93% occurring only once. The source was CD4+ or CD8+ T cells sorted from blood, collected in a trial of the OX40 agonist ivuxolimab. These receptor sequences come from an adult with an advanced solid tumor such as melanoma, head and neck, liver or kidney cancer.

The chain combines TRBV18 with TRBJ2-7; 7 bases match TRBD1. The germline gives CDR1 KGHSH, CDR2 LQKENI. The V and J ends lost 4 bases and 6 bases, in that order; junction bases with no gene match: 6. This CDR3 has 13 amino acids. The DNA of the CDR3 is TGTGCCAGCTCACTACCAGGGGGTCTCGAGCAGTACTTC. Translation: CASSLPGGLEQYF.

The chain uses TRBV19 and TRBJ1-2, with D tentatively TRBD1 (5 bases). Trimming took off 8 bases at V and 5 bases at J, with 24 bases between the two ends. CDR3 length: 16 amino acids. The germline V gene has CDR1 LNHDA and CDR2 SQIVND (reference sequence). In nucleotides, the CDR3 is TGTGCCAGTGCGGGCGAGGAGGGGAAGTACTCTTATGGCTACACCTTC. It encodes CASAGEEGKYSYGYTF.

The chain carries TRBV4-3 and TRBJ1-2; 7 bases fit TRBD1. J gave up 5 bases and V 0 bases, and 6 bases lay outside the gene matches. Germline loops: CDR1 LGHNA, CDR2 YSLEER. This CDR3 has 15 amino acids. The CDR3 protein is CASSQEGGQIYGYTF. CDR3 in DNA: TGCGCCAGCAGCCAAGAAGGGGGCCAGATTTATGGCTACACCTTC.

This clone was recorded once. The CDR3 protein is CASSYSRAKETQYF. The CDR3 DNA follows: TGTGCCAGCAGTTACTCGAGGGCCAAAGAGACCCAGTACTTC. V usage is TRBV6-5 and J usage is TRBJ2-5; weak D call: TRBD2 (5 bases). CDR1 is MNHEY, CDR2 SVGAGI, per germline. This CDR3 is built from 14 residues. V gave up 0 bases and J gave up 3 bases, with 8 bases separating them.

This sequence joins TRBV5-1 and TRBJ2-3; D call uncertain. CDR1 SGHRS and CDR2 YFSETQ come from the germline V gene. V lost 0 bases, J lost 0 bases, and 8 bases lay in between. This CDR3 is 15 amino acids long. The CDR3 sequence: CASSLDASSTDTQYF. The CDR3 DNA reads as TGCGCCAGCAGCTTGGATGCCTCTAGCACAGATACGCAGTATTTT.

The chain carries TRBV4-2 and TRBJ1-2, with D possibly TRBD1 on 5 matching bases. CDR1 and CDR2 from the germline V gene are LGHNA and YNFKEQ. The CDR3 covers 14 residues. V gave up 0 bases and J gave up 4 bases, with 9 bases separating them. For the CDR3, the DNA is TGTGCCAGCAGCCAAGACAGGGTGGGCTATGGCTACACCTTC. Its translation: CASSQDRVGYGYTF.

The V gene is TRBV7-2, the J gene TRBJ2-7; no clear D gene. The CDR3 has 14 amino acids. The germline V gene has CDR1 SGHTA and CDR2 FQGNSA. Trimming left V 5 bases short and J 3 bases short, with 14 bases between. CDR3 residues: CASSLEDGLYEQYF. The CDR3 DNA reads TGTGCCAGCAGCCTTGAAGACGGGCTCTACGAGCAGTACTTC.

This rearrangement joins TRBV9 to TRBJ1-1, with 9 bases that match TRBD1. Germline CDR1 is SGDLS and CDR2 is YYNGEE. The V and J ends lost 4 bases and 6 bases, in that order; junction bases with no gene match: 7. This CDR3 spans 14 amino acids. The CDR3 spells CASSQGQGIAEAFF. DNA for the CDR3: TGTGCCAGCAGCCAGGGACAGGGTATCGCTGAAGCTTTCTTT.

The rearrangement joins TRBV9 to TRBJ1-4; 12 nucleotides line up with TRBD1. This CDR3 contains 18 residues. Germline V gene data show CDR1 as SGDLS and CDR2 as YYNGEE. The ends lost 0 bases at V and 0 bases at J; junction bases unmatched: 3. The CDR3 protein is CASSVARDRGPTNEKLFF. The CDR3, as DNA: TGTGCCAGCAGCGTAGCCCGGGACAGGGGGCCAACTAATGAAAAACTGTTTTTT.

The chain couples TRBV7-3 to TRBJ1-1, with D hard to call. There are 13 residues in the CDR3. Per germline, CDR1 SGHTA and CDR2 FQGTGA. V was cut by 5 bases and J by 0 bases, with 7 bases left in between. The CDR3: CASSQQLNTEAFF. The CDR3 DNA reads as TGTGCCAGCAGCCAACAATTGAACACTGAAGCTTTCTTT.

This chain connects TRBV6-6 to TRBJ1-5; TRBD1 agrees at 7 bases. V was pared by 6 bases and J by 3 bases, with 5 bases of the junction left unmatched. The CDR3 extends over 14 amino acids. Germline CDR1 and CDR2: MNHNY and SVGAGI (reference sequence). CDR3 protein: CASSGGQANQPQHF. The CDR3 DNA follows: TGTGCCAGCAGCGGAGGACAGGCCAATCAGCCCCAGCATTTT.

V is TRBV6-5 and J is TRBJ1-2; TRBD1 agrees at 8 bases. The CDR3 contains 15 residues. The V and J ends lost 0 bases and 0 bases, in that order; junction bases with no gene match: 0. The V gene's germline CDR1 is MNHEY and CDR2 SVGAGI. The CDR3, as DNA: TGTGCCAGCAGTTACTCGGGACAGGCTAACTATGGCTACACCTTC. Translating it yields CASSYSGQANYGYTF.

The chain is built from TRBV18 and TRBJ1-3; TRBD1 might be the D (6 bases). CDR1 KGHSH and CDR2 LQKENI come from the germline V gene. The CDR3 consists of 18 residues. V was shortened by 1 base and J by 0 bases, with 16 bases between the two germline ends. CDR3 residues: CASSPRDTLRGSGNTIYF. CDR3 in DNA: TGTGCCAGCTCACCACGGGACACCCTCCGGGGCTCTGGAAACACCATATATTTT.

The rearrangement uses TRBV7-9 and TRBJ1-1; D ambiguous. The germline V and J ends were trimmed by 5 bases and 5 bases, with 18 bases remaining between them. The CDR3 covers 15 residues. Germline assignment: CDR1 SEHNR and CDR2 FQNEAQ (reference sequence). The CDR3, as DNA: TGTGCCAGCAGCCCTAGCCGGGGAGGGAGAACTGAAGCTTTCTTT. Translated, it gives CASSPSRGGRTEAFF.

This sequence joins TRBV11-3 and TRBJ1-1; D is undetermined. The CDR3 consists of 13 residues. CDR1 and CDR2 (germline): SGHNT, YENEEA. V gave up 3 bases and J gave up 7 bases, with 12 bases separating them. The CDR3 DNA reads TGTGCCAGCAGCTTTTTCCCGGACGGTGAAGCTTTCTTT. Its protein product is CASSFFPDGEAFF.

V is TRBV10-3 and J is TRBJ1-4; possibly TRBD1 for D (5 bases). Per germline, CDR1 ENHRY and CDR2 SYGVKD. Deletions cut 7 bases from V and 5 bases from J, with 29 bases between. The CDR3 has 19 amino acids. The CDR3 is CAITHTDPLFDHRNEKLFF. The CDR3 DNA reads TGTGCCATCACCCATACGGACCCTTTGTTTGACCACAGGAATGAAAAACTGTTTTTT.

The gene calls are TRBV4-1 and TRBJ1-1, with TRBD1 as a possible D gene (5 bases). V lost 0 bases to trimming and J lost 4 bases, with 18 bases between them. Germline V gene sequence: CDR1 MGHRA, CDR2 YSYEKL. This CDR3 has 17 amino acids. The CDR3: CASSQESWGMGRTEAFF. The CDR3 DNA sequence: TGCGCCAGCAGCCAAGAAAGTTGGGGGATGGGCCGCACTGAAGCTTTCTTT.

The rearrangement uses TRBV5-1 and TRBJ2-7; TRBD1 might be the D (6 bases). Germline CDR1 reads SGHRS; CDR2 reads YFSETQ. CDR3 size: 16 residues. Trimming pared 2 bases from V and 3 bases from J, leaving 18 bases between. The CDR3 region is CASSLGITGLIYEQYF. As DNA, the CDR3 is TGCGCCAGCAGCTTAGGGATAACAGGGTTAATCTACGAGCAGTACTTC.

CDR3 sequence (DNA): TGTGCCAGCAGCTTATCCTGGGATCAGCCCCAGCATTTT. Protein product: CASSLSWDQPQHF. V is TRBV7-3 and J is TRBJ1-5; D not resolved. Germline CDR1 is SGHTA and CDR2 is FQGTGA. The CDR3 is made up of 13 amino acids. With 2 bases removed from V and 5 bases from J, the gap between germline ends came to 7 bases.

The V call is TRBV15, the J call TRBJ1-1; TRBD1 is a possible D gene (6 bases). Between the trimmed V and J ends, which lost 4 bases and 5 bases, there was a span of 11 bases. Germline CDR1 is LNHNV and CDR2 is YYDKDF (reference sequence). This CDR3 is built from 13 residues. As DNA, the CDR3 is TGTGCCACCAGCATTGAGGGGGTAACTGAAGCTTTCTTT. Translating gives CATSIEGVTEAFF.

The genes are TRBV19 and TRBJ1-5; D ambiguous. Germline loops: CDR1 LNHDA, CDR2 SQIVND (reference sequence). The CDR3 extends over 14 amino acids. Trimming left V 7 bases short and J 4 bases short, with 14 bases between. The CDR3 nucleotides read TGTGCCAGTACCCCCCTCGCGGGGAATCAGCCCCAGCATTTT. This sequence encodes CASTPLAGNQPQHF. The full variable domain, completed using reference TRBV19 and TRBJ1-5, is DGGITQSPKYLFRKEGQNVTLSCEQNLNHDAMYWYRQDPGQGLRLIYYSQIVNDFQKGDIAEGYSVSREKKESFPLTVTSAQKNPTAFYLCASTPLAGNQPQHFGDGTRLSIL.

J is TRBJ2-2 and V is TRBV19; D is possibly TRBD1 (6 bases). CDR3 length: 14 residues. Trimming took 5 bases from V and 6 from J, leaving 13 bases between them. CDR1 and CDR2 from the germline V gene are LNHDA and SQIVND (reference sequence). The CDR3 DNA follows: TGTGCCAGTAGTCCACAGGGAAACTCCGGGGAGCTGTTTTTT. It encodes CASSPQGNSGELFF.

This chain connects TRBV10-3 to TRBJ2-7, with a possible D match to TRBD1 (5 bases). V lost 9 bases and J lost 2, with 14 bases in between. Germline loops: CDR1 ENHRY, CDR2 SYGVKD. The CDR3 is 13 residues long. The CDR3 spells CAIHSDSPYEQYF. In nucleotides, the CDR3 is TGTGCCATTCACTCAGACAGCCCCTACGAGCAGTACTTC.

This chain joins TRBV6-5 and TRBJ2-7, with D perhaps matching TRBD1 or TRBD2 (5 bases each). Deletions cut 3 bases from V and 0 bases from J, with 9 bases between. The germline V gene encodes CDR1 MNHEY and CDR2 SVGAGI. This CDR3 spans 14 amino acids. The CDR3 DNA is TGTGCCAGCAGTTATGGGACGGCCTCCTACGAGCAGTACTTC. This sequence encodes CASSYGTASYEQYF.

This clone appeared a single time. This chain joins TRBV18 and TRBJ2-3; TRBD2 might be the D (5 bases). Germline V CDR1 and CDR2: KGHSH, LQKENI. The CDR3 is made up of 16 amino acids. V dropped 3 bases and J dropped 0 bases, with 13 bases sitting between them. The CDR3 nucleotides read TGTGCCAGCTCACCCCAAAGCGGTGCTAGCACAGATACGCAGTATTTT. This translates into CASSPQSGASTDTQYF.

The V and J genes are TRBV18 and TRBJ1-5; TRBD1 is a possible D gene (6 bases). The CDR3 is 16 amino acids. Trimming took off 1 base at V and 2 bases at J, with 12 bases between the two ends. Germline V lookup: CDR1 KGHSH, CDR2 LQKENI. The CDR3 DNA sequence: TGTGCCAGCTCACCACGGGGGGCGCTTGGCAATCAGCCCCAGCATTTT. This encodes CASSPRGALGNQPQHF.